This entry concerns a single T cell receptor beta chain. This specimen belongs to a study of Ad26.COV2.S vaccination and SARS-CoV-2 variants. The protocol was immunoSEQ multiplex PCR, while the TCRdb copy is restricted to in-frame clones and leaves out a portion. The sample gives about 410,000 clones, approximately 90% of which show up once; under 4% is in the top ten. V shed 4 bases and J shed 13 bases, with 14 bases lying between them. There are 12 residues in the CDR3. The treatment denotes: some 20 received Ad26.COV2.S at low or high dose, single or two shots; a few received placebo; per-sample allocation not given. At day 63 after the first vaccine or placebo injection, samples were drawn.

The V and J genes are TRBV12-3 or TRBV12-4 and TRBJ2-1; no firm D call. The TCR sequence derives from a person aged 18-60 years who received the Ad26.COV2.S COVID-19 vaccine or a placebo. Source: peripheral blood, taken in a trial of Ad26.COV2.S vaccine versus placebo. In DNA, the CDR3 is TGTGCCAGCAGTTCGCGCTCCGGGCCTCAGTTCTTC. It specifies CASSSRSGPQFF.